The clone carrying this T cell receptor beta chain was observed at least ten times. What it binds is not known. Amplification yielded TCR beta CDR3 regions, with RNA transcripts as the source. Researchers ran a first-round RT-PCR on the TCR CDR3 using the HTBI primer set. TCRdb analysed the multiplex PCR reads with MiXCR anew, one entry per CDR3 protein. The sample contains 450,000 to 650,000 distinct CDR3 sequences, about 20% of which appear only once. Investigators excluded patients with uncontrolled infection, other autoimmune disease, pregnancy or lactation. This entry comes from a study of T cells in Graves' hyperthyroidism and ophthalmopathy. Study-wide context: Before any treatment, at initial diagnosis, peripheral blood was collected.

V lost 7 bases to trimming and J lost 0 bases; unmatched junction nucleotides: 15. The CDR3 has 18 amino acids. In germline, CDR1 is LNHDA, CDR2 SQIVND (reference sequence). Study results and caveats: Patients with ophthalmopathy were separated from those with stable hyperthyroidism by a 13 V-J model. Most thyroid-expanded clonotypes above 0.001 were also found in blood.

The sequenced sample consisted of blood. The V gene is TRBV19, the J gene TRBJ1-5; 7 positions match TRBD1. This sequence was found in a man aged 18 to 35 with Graves' hyperthyroidism. This CDR3 is CASTETPGQYYSNQPQHF. The CDR3 coding sequence is TGTGCCAGTACCGAAACCCCGGGACAGTATTATAGCAATCAGCCCCAGCATTTT.